These 10 T cell receptor beta chains originate from one sample sequenced in a study of blood T cell repertoires in COVID-19. Produced via immunoSEQ multiplex PCR; TCRdb's table is partial and in-frame only. This sample has fewer than 350,000 clones; approximately 87% occur once, and the top ten carry 9.5% to 15%. Source material: peripheral blood. The receptors derive from a woman younger than 45 with COVID-19, enrolled during active disease.

V usage is TRBV7-9 and J usage is TRBJ2-2; no reliable D call. The length of the CDR3 is 13 residues. Germline V CDR1 and CDR2: SEHNR, FQNEAQ (reference sequence). Trimming removed 5 bases at V and 4 bases at J, with 8 bases between. In DNA form, the CDR3 reads TGTGCCAGCAGCAAGGTAGCCACCGGGGAGCTGTTTTTT. Amino acid sequence: CASSKVATGELFF.

This chain links TRBV6-6 with TRBJ2-2, with 11 bases matching TRBD2. CDR3 length equals 17 residues. Germline loops: CDR1 MNHNY, CDR2 SVGAGI (reference sequence). Losses at the gene ends were 5 bases for V and 2 bases for J; bases not matched to a gene: 7. CDR3 nucleotide sequence: TGTGCCAGCAGTCGCCTGGGACTAGCGGTTAACACCGGGGAGCTGTTTTTT. Translated, it gives CASSRLGLAVNTGELFF.

This chain uses TRBV6-5 with TRBJ1-3; unclear D gene. The germline gives CDR1 MNHEY, CDR2 SVGAGI. The CDR3 has 14 amino acids. The germline V and J ends were trimmed by 3 bases and 6 bases, with 12 bases remaining between them. CDR3 nucleotide sequence: TGTGCCAGCAGTTATCTACCCGGGGAAAACACCATATATTTT. Protein: CASSYLPGENTIYF.

This clone has just one count. The rearrangement links TRBV15 to TRBJ1-5; D ambiguous. The CDR3 spans 15 residues. Trimming took off 0 bases at V and 3 bases at J, with 9 bases between the two ends. CDR1 and CDR2 (germline): LNHNV, YYDKDF (reference sequence). The CDR3 here is CATSRDKLYNQPQHF. The DNA of the CDR3 is TGTGCCACCAGCAGAGATAAACTCTACAATCAGCCCCAGCATTTT.

The genes are TRBV19 and TRBJ2-7, with 8 bases that match TRBD2. This CDR3 is 14 amino acids long. Per germline, CDR1 LNHDA and CDR2 SQIVND (reference sequence). Trimming cost V 5 bases and J 2 bases; bases outside gene matches: 5. The CDR3 region is CASSPSGGPYEQYF. The DNA for the CDR3 is TGTGCCAGTAGTCCGAGCGGGGGACCCTACGAGCAGTACTTC.

The chain recombines TRBV6-5 with TRBJ1-5; D gene unclear. V was clipped by 5 bases and J by 3 bases, with 8 bases between them. Germline V gene lookup returns CDR1 MNHEY and CDR2 SVGAGI. The CDR3 length is 13 residues. The DNA of the CDR3 is TGTGCCAGCAGTCAGGTTGACAATCAGCCCCAGCATTTT. It encodes CASSQVDNQPQHF.

This chain connects TRBV19 to TRBJ2-7; a possible D gene is TRBD1 (5 bases). Germline lookup yields CDR1 LNHDA and CDR2 SQIVND (reference sequence). This CDR3 has 14 residues. Trimming took 3 bases from V and 6 from J, leaving 15 bases between them. The CDR3 is CASSIRAGSGEQYF. CDR3 nucleotides: TGTGCCAGTAGTATTCGGGCAGGGTCGGGCGAGCAGTACTTC.

The rearrangement links TRBV27 to TRBJ1-6, with 7 bases fitting TRBD1. The CDR3 totals 13 residues. The V gene's germline CDR1 is MNHEY and CDR2 SMNVEV (reference sequence). After removal of 8 bases from V and 9 bases from J, the junction contained 7 bases not matched to a gene. Here the CDR3 DNA reads TGTGCCAGCTCGGTACAGGGGTTTTCACCCCTCCACTTT. Protein product: CASSVQGFSPLHF.

This clone was counted once. The V call is TRBV3-1 (or the pseudogene TRBV3-2), the J call TRBJ1-6, with D uncertain. Germline-derived CDR1 and CDR2 are LGHDT and YNNKEL (reference sequence). The CDR3 runs 14 residues. Trimming removed 4 bases at V and 9 bases at J, with 13 bases between. CDR3 nucleotide sequence: TGTGCCAGCAGCCGCCAGGCTGTGGCTTCACCCCTCCACTTT. Encoded protein: CASSRQAVASPLHF.

The gene calls are TRBV27 and TRBJ1-1; 7 positions agree with TRBD1. Germline V gives CDR1 MNHEY, CDR2 SMNVEV (reference sequence). CDR3 length equals 15 residues. V lost 5 bases to trimming and J lost 1 base; unmatched junction nucleotides: 7. The CDR3 DNA follows: TGTGCCAGCAGTCCCCTGACAGGGAGGAACACTGAAGCTTTCTTT. This gives the protein CASSPLTGRNTEAFF.